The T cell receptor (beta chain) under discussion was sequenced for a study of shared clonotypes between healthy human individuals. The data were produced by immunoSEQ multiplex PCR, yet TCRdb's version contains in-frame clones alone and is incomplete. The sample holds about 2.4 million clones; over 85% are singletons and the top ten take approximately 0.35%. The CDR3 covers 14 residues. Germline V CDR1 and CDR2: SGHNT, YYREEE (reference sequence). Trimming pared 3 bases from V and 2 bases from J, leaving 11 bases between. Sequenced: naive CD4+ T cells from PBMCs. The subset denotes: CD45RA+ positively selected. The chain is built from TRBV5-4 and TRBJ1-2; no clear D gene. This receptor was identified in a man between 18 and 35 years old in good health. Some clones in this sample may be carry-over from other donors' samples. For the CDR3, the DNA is TGTGCCAGCAGCTCCCCCACGGTGAACTATGGCTACACCTTC. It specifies CASSSPTVNYGYTF.